One sample yielded the 2 T cell receptor beta chains listed below, sequenced in a study of blood T cell repertoires in COVID-19. Repertoires were generated with immunoSEQ multiplex PCR, while TCRdb's copy carries only in-frame clones and drops some. Counted here are around 330,000 clones, around nine tenths occurring once; the ten biggest clones make up approximately 9.4%. Sequencing was done on a sample of PBMCs or T cells enriched from blood (not recorded which). These receptors all come from a woman aged 40-49 years who had recovered from COVID-19.

The CDR3 bases are TGTGCCAGTAGTATAGCCAGTGGCAGGGGTAATTCACCCCTCCACTTT. It codes for CASSIASGRGNSPLHF. This chain joins TRBV19 and TRBJ1-6, with D perhaps matching TRBD1 (6 bases). Per germline, CDR1 LNHDA and CDR2 SQIVND (reference sequence). The CDR3 spans 16 residues. V lost 1 base to trimming and J lost 6 bases, with 13 bases between them.

V gene TRBV5-1 combines with J gene TRBJ1-1; tentative D call: TRBD1 (6 bases). CDR1 and CDR2 from the germline V gene are SGHRS and YFSETQ. This CDR3 region has 13 residues. The ends were cut back, 4 bases at V and 7 bases at J, with 14 bases in the middle. DNA for the CDR3: TGCGCCAGCAGCATAGGACAGACCCATGAAGCTTTCTTT. This translates into CASSIGQTHEAFF. Drawing the rest from reference TRBV5-1 and TRBJ1-1, the complete variable domain is KAGVTQTPRYLIKTRGQQVTLSCSPISGHRSVSWYQQTPGQGLQFLFEYFSETQRNKGNFPGRFSGRQFSNSRSEMNVSTLELGDSALYLCASSIGQTHEAFFGQGTRLTVV.